This T cell receptor beta chain was documented in a study of neurological immune-mediated disorders. Germline CDR1 reads SGHRS; CDR2 reads YFSETQ. V shed 4 bases, J shed 3 bases, and the junction held 9 bases outside the gene matches. The CDR3 is made up of 15 amino acids. TCRdb reprocessed the 5' RACE reads with MiXCR, giving one entry per CDR3 protein. This sample has under 80,000 distinct CDR3 sequences, with 3.5% to 5% found just once. This clonotype was seen at least ten times. Sequencing was carried out using PBMCs. The genes are TRBV5-1 and TRBJ2-7, with 8 bases aligning to TRBD1. The sequence derives from a man younger than 40 with multiple sclerosis. CDR3 amino acids: CASSPGQGHLYEQYF. The CDR3 DNA follows: TGCGCCAGCAGCCCCGGACAGGGTCACCTCTACGAGCAGTACTTC.